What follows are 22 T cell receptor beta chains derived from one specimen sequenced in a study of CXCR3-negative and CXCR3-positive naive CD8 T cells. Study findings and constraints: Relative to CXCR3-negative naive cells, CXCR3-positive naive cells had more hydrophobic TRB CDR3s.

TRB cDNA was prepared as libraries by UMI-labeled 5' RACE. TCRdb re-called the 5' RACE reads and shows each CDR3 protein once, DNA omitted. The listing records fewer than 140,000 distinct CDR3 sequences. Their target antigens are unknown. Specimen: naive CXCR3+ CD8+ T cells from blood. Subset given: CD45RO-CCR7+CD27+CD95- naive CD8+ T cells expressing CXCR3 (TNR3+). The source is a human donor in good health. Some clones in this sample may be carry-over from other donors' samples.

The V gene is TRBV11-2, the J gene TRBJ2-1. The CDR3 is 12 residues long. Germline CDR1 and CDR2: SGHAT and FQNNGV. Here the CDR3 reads CASSLEDNEQFF.

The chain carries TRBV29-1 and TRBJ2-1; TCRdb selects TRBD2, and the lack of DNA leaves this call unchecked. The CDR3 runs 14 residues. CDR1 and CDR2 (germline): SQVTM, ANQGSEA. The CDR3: CSVPGTSGYNEQFF.

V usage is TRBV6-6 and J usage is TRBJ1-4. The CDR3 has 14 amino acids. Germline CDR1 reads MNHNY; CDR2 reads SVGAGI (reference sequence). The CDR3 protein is CASSRQVASEKLFF.

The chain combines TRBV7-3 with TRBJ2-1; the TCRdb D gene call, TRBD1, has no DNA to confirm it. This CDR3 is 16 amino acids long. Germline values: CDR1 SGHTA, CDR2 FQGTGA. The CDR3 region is CASSLTGDVHYNEQFF.

CDR3 sequence reads: CATSRDRIYNEQFF. The chain couples TRBV15 to TRBJ2-1. The germline gives CDR1 LNHNV, CDR2 YYDKDF (reference sequence). This CDR3 contains 14 residues.

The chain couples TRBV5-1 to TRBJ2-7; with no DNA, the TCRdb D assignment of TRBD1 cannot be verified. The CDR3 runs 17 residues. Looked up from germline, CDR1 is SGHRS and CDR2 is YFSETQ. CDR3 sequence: CASSLAPQGARSYEQYF.

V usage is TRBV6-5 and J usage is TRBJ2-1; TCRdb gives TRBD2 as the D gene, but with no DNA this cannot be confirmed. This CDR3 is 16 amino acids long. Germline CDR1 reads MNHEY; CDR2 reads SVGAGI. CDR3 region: CASSYSGQRNYNEQFF.

The CDR3 region is CASSPWTSEGGFF. The rearrangement joins TRBV28 to TRBJ2-1; absent DNA, TCRdb's TRBD2 call cannot be checked. Per the germline V gene, CDR1 is MDHEN and CDR2 is SYDVKM. This CDR3 has 13 amino acids.

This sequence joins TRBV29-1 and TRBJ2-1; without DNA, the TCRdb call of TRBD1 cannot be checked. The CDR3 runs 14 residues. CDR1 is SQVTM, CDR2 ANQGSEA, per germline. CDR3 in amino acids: CSVSGTGRGNEQFF.

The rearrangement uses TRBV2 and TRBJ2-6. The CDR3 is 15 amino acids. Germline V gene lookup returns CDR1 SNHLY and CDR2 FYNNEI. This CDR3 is CASIAYDSGANVLTF.

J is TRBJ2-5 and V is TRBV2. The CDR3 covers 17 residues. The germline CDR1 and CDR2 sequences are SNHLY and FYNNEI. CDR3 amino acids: CASSEEGTQLGVETQYF. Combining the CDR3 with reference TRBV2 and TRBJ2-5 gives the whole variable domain EPEVTQTPSHQVTQMGQEVILRCVPISNHLYFYWYRQILGQKVEFLVSFYNNEISEKSEIFDDQFSVERPDGSNFTLKIRSTKLEDSAMYFCASSEEGTQLGVETQYFGPGTRLLVL.

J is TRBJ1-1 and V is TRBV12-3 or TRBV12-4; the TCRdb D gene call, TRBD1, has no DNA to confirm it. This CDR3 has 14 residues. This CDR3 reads CASSWTPGGTEAFF.

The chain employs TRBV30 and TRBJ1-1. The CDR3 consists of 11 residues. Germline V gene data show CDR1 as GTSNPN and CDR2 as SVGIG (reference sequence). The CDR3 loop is CAWSVGTEAFF.

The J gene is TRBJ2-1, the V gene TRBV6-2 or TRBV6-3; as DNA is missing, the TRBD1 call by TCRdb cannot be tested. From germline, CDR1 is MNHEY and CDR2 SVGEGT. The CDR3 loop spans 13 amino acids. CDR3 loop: CASSLSASDEQFF.

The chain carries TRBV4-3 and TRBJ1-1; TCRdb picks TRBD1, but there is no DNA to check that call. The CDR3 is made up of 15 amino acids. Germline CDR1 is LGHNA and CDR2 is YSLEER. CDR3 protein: CASSQGQGSYTEAFF.

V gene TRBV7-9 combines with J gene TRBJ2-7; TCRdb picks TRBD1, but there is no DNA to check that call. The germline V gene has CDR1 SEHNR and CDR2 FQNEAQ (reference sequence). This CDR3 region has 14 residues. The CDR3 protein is CASSSRQGAGEQYF.

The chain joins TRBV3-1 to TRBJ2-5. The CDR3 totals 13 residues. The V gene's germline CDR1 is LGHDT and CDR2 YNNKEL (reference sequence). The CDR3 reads CASSHDYQETQYF.

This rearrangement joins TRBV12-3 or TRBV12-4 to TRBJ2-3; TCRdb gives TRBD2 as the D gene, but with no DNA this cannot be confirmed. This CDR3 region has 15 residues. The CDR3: CASSVTSGGSDTQYF.

The CDR3 sequence: CASSTPGLRKTEAFF. The genes are TRBV5-6 and TRBJ1-1. The CDR3 is made up of 15 amino acids. Germline-derived CDR1 and CDR2 are SGHDT and YYEEEE.

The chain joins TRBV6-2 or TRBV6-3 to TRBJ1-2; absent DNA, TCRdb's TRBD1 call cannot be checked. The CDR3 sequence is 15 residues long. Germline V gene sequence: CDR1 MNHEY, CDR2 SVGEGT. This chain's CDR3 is CASSYLPGESTGYTF.

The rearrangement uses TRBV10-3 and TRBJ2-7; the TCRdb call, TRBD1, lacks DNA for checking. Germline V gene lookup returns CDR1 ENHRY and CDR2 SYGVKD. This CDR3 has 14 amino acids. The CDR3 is CAISDPDGRYEQYF.

The CDR3 loop reads CATSRDFQDSPKNIQYF. The gene calls are TRBV15 and TRBJ2-4; there is no DNA to check the TCRdb D call of TRBD1. The germline CDR1 and CDR2 sequences are LNHNV and YYDKDF (reference sequence). The CDR3 runs to 17 residues.